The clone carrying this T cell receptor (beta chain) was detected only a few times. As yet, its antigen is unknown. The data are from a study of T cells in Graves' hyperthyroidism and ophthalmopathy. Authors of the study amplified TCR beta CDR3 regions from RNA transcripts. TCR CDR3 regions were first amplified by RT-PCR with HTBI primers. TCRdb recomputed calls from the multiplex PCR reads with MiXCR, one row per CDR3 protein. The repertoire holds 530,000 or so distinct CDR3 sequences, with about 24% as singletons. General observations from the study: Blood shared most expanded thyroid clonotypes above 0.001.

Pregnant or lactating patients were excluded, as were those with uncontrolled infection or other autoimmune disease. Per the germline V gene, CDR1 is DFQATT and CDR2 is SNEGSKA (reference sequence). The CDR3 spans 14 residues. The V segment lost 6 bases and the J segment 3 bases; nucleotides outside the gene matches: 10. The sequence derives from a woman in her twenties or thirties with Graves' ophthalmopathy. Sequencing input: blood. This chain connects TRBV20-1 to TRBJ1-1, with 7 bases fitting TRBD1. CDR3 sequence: CSARREGADTEAFF. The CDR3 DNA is TGCAGTGCCAGACGGGAGGGGGCGGACACTGAAGCTTTCTTT.